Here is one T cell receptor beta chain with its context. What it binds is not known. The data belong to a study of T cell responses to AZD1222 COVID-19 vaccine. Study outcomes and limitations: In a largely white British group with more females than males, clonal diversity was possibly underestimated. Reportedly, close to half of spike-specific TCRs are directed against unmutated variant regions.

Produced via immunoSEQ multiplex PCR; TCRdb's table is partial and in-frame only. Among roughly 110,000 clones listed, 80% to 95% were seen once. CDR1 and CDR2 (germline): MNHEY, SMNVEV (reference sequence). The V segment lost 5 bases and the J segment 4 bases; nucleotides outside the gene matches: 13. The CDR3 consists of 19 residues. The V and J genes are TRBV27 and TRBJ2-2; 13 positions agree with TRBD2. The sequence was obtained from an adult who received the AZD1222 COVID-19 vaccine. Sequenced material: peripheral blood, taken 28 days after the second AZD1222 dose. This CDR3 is CASSLLKTSGRRGTGELFF. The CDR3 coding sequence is TGTGCCAGCAGTCTCCTCAAGACTAGCGGGAGGCGGGGCACCGGGGAGCTGTTTTTT.